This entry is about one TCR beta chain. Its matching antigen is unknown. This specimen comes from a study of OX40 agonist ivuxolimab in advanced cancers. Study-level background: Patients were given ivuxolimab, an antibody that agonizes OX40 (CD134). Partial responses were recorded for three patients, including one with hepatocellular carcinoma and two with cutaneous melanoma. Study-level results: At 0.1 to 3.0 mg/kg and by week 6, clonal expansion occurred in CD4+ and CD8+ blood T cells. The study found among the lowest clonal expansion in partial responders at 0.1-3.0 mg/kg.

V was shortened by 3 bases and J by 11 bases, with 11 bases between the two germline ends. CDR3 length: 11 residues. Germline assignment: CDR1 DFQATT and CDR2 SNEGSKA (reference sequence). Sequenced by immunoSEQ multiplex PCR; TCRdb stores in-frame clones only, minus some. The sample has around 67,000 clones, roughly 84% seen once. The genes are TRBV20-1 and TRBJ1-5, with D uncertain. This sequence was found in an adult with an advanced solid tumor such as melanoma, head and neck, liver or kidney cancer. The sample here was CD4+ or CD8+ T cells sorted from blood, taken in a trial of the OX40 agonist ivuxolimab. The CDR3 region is CSARADGAQHF. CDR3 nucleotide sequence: TGCAGTGCTAGGGCTGACGGGGCCCAGCATTTT.